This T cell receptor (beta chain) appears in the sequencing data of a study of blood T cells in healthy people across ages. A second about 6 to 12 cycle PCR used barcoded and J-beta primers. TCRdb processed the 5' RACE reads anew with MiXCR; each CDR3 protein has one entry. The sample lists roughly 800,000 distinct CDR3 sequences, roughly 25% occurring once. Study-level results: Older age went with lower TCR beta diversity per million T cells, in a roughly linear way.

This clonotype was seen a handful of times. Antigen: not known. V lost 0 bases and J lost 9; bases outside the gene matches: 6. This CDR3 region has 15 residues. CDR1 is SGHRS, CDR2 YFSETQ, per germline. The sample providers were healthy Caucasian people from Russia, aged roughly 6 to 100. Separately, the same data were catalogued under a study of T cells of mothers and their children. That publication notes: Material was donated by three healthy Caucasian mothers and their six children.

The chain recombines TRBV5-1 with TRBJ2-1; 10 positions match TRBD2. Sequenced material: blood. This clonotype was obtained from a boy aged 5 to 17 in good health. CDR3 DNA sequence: TGCGCCAGCAGCTTGGGTCTAGCGGGAGTGCTTGAGCAGTTCTTC. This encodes CASSLGLAGVLEQFF.